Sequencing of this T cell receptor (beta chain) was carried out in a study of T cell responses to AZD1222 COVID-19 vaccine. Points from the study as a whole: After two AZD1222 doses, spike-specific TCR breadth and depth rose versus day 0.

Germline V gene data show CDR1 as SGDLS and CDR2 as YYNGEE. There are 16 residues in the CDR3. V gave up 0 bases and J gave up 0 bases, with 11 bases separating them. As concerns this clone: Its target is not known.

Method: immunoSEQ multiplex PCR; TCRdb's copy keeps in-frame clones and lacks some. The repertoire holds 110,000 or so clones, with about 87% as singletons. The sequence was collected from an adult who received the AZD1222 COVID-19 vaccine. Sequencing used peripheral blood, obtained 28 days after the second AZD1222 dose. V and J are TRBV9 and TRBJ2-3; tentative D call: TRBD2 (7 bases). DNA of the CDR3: TGTGCCAGCAGCGTAGTTGGGGGGGCTAGCACAGATACGCAGTATTTT. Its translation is CASSVVGGASTDTQYF.